This T cell receptor beta chain was documented in a study of identifying expanded T cells in peripheral blood. Sequenced by immunoSEQ multiplex PCR; TCRdb stores in-frame clones only, minus some. The data hold some 90,000 clones, with about 88% observed a single time. In its sample, this clone was seen once. This receptor was identified in a person aged 18-70 years in good health. Sequencing input: blood.

CDR3 DNA: TGTGCCAGCAGTTTAAGGGGAGGAAACACCGGGGAGCTGTTTTTT. Its translation is CASSLRGGNTGELFF. The rearrangement uses TRBV27 and TRBJ2-2, with D perhaps TRBD2 (6 bases). Trimming took 2 bases from V and 2 from J, leaving 9 bases between them. Germline V gives CDR1 MNHEY, CDR2 SMNVEV (reference sequence). The CDR3 sequence is 15 residues long.